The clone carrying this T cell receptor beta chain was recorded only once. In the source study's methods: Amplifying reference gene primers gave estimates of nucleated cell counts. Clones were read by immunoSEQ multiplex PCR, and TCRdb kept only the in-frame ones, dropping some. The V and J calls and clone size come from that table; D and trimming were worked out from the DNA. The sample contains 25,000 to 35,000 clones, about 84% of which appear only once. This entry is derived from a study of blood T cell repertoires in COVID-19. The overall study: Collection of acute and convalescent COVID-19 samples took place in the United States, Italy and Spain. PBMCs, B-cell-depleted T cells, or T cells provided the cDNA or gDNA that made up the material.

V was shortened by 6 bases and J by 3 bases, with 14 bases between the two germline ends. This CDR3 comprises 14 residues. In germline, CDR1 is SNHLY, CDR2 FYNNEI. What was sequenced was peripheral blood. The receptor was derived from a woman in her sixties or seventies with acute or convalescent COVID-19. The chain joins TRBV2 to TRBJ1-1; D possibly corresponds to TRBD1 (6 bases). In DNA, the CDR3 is TGTGCCAGCAGGCCTACAGGGATCGACACTGAAGCTTTCTTT. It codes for CASRPTGIDTEAFF.